Listed here are 23 T cell receptor beta chains from one sample, sequenced in a study of blood T cell repertoires in COVID-19. Using immunoSEQ multiplex PCR, the repertoire was profiled, and TCRdb retains in-frame clones only, with some absent. The sample lists approximately 270,000 clones; about 80% were seen once. Input material: peripheral blood. The receptors here all came from a person aged 70 to 85 with COVID-19, enrolled during active disease.

The gene calls are TRBV18 and TRBJ2-1; the match to TRBD2 covers 11 bases. Germline V CDR1 and CDR2: KGHSH, LQKENI. V trimming: 1 base; J trimming: 1 base; junction bases outside the gene matches: 3. There are 17 residues in the CDR3. The CDR3 spells CASSPLSGGASYNEQFF. The CDR3 DNA follows: TGTGCCAGCTCACCACTTAGCGGGGGGGCTTCCTACAATGAGCAGTTCTTC.

J is TRBJ2-7 and V is TRBV28; 9 bases align to TRBD1. V shed 5 bases and J 6 bases; nucleotides not matched to a gene: 11. Germline values: CDR1 MDHEN, CDR2 SYDVKM. This CDR3 spans 15 amino acids. The CDR3 sequence is CASSKDRGPTGEQYF. The CDR3 DNA sequence: TGTGCCAGCAGTAAGGACAGGGGCCCGACCGGCGAGCAGTACTTC.

The chain is built from TRBV5-4 and TRBJ2-1, with D maybe TRBD2 (7 bases). The CDR3 is 16 residues long. V gave up 0 bases and J gave up 0 bases, with 10 bases separating them. Per the germline V gene, CDR1 is SGHNT and CDR2 is YYREEE (reference sequence). The CDR3 DNA sequence: TGTGCCAGCAGCTTGGGGGCGGGGGCCTCCTACAATGAGCAGTTCTTC. Translating it yields CASSLGAGASYNEQFF.

The V call is TRBV7-8, the J call TRBJ2-3, with 11 bases aligning to TRBD1. Germline V lookup: CDR1 SGHVS, CDR2 FQNEAQ. V shed 5 bases, J shed 8 bases, and the junction held 6 bases outside the gene matches. The CDR3 covers 14 residues. DNA of the CDR3: TGTGCCAGCAGCCCGGGGACAGGGGGAGGTACGCAGTATTTT. This encodes CASSPGTGGGTQYF.

The chain links TRBV7-2 to TRBJ1-5; D may be TRBD1 (5 bases). CDR3 length equals 15 residues. Germline V lookup: CDR1 SGHTA, CDR2 FQGNSA. V dropped 1 base and J dropped 2 bases, with 9 bases sitting between them. CDR3 nucleotide sequence: TGTGCCAGCAGCTTAGGGGGGAGGGGCAATCAGCCCCAGCATTTT. Its translation is CASSLGGRGNQPQHF.

The V gene is TRBV7-2, the J gene TRBJ2-7, with 7 positions matching TRBD1. Germline V gives CDR1 SGHTA, CDR2 FQGNSA. The CDR3 runs 11 residues. V gave up 5 bases and J gave up 6 bases; unmatched junction bases: 1. CDR3 nucleotide sequence: TGTGCCAGCAGCCCAGGGGGCGAGCAGTACTTC. It specifies CASSPGGEQYF.

This clone was seen once. The genes are TRBV29-1 and TRBJ1-4; D not resolved. CDR3 length: 13 amino acids. Germline CDR1 and CDR2: SQVTM and ANQGSEA. The V end was cut by 7 bases, the J end by 5 bases, with 14 bases between. The CDR3 sequence is CSGFGPRNEKLFF. The DNA of the CDR3 is TGCAGCGGGTTCGGCCCGCGGAATGAAAAACTGTTTTTT. The whole variable domain, remainder taken from reference TRBV29-1 and TRBJ1-4, is SAVISQKPSRDICQRGTSLTIQCQVDSQVTMMFWYRQQPGQSLTLIATANQGSEATYESGFVIDKFPISRPNLTFSTLTVSNMSPEDSSIYLCSGFGPRNEKLFFGSGTQLSVL.

This clone turned up a few times. The rearrangement uses TRBV7-3 and TRBJ2-2; D is possibly TRBD2 (6 bases). Germline CDR1 and CDR2: SGHTA and FQGTGA. With 3 bases removed from V and 6 bases from J, the gap between germline ends came to 14 bases. The CDR3 contains 15 residues. CDR3 amino acids: CASSFDSGLSGELFF. As DNA, the CDR3 is TGTGCCAGCAGCTTTGATAGCGGTTTGTCCGGGGAGCTGTTTTTT.

The chain couples TRBV5-4 to TRBJ1-2, with 7 bases that match TRBD1. The V and J ends lost 3 bases and 4 bases, in that order; junction bases with no gene match: 15. Looked up from germline, CDR1 is SGHNT and CDR2 is YYREEE (reference sequence). CDR3 length: 17 amino acids. CDR3 coding DNA: TGTGCCAGCAGCTACCCGGGACAGAAGGGTATTTCCTATGGCTACACCTTC. Its protein is CASSYPGQKGISYGYTF.

The V and J genes are TRBV6-2 or TRBV6-3 and TRBJ2-1, with TRBD1 as a possible D gene (6 bases). CDR3 length equals 13 residues. The germline V gene encodes CDR1 MNHEY and CDR2 SVGEGT. The ends were cut back, 5 bases at V and 4 bases at J, with 9 bases in the middle. In DNA form, the CDR3 reads TGTGCCAGCAGTCAAGACAGGTACAATGAGCAGTTCTTC. Protein: CASSQDRYNEQFF.

This clone was observed once. This chain joins TRBV30 and TRBJ1-6; maybe TRBD1 (6 bases). The germline gives CDR1 GTSNPN, CDR2 SVGIG (reference sequence). CDR3 length equals 14 residues. Trimming removed 1 base at V and 9 bases at J, with 13 bases between. This chain's CDR3 is CAWSAYRAGSPLHF. CDR3 in DNA: TGTGCCTGGAGTGCCTACAGGGCAGGTTCACCCCTCCACTTT. The complete variable domain, with remaining parts taken from reference TRBV30 and TRBJ1-6, reads SQTIHQWPATLVQPVGSPLSLECTVEGTSNPNLYWYRQAAGRGLQLLFYSVGIGQISSEVPQNLSASRPQDRQFILSSKKLLLSDSGFYLCAWSAYRAGSPLHFGNGTRLTVT.

The chain joins TRBV30 to TRBJ1-5, with 9 bases aligning to TRBD1. J lost 7 bases, V lost 1 base, and 11 bases had no gene match. The CDR3 totals 16 residues. The V gene's germline CDR1 is GTSNPN and CDR2 SVGIG (reference sequence). The chain's CDR3 is CAWSASKGQGYQPQHF. CDR3 nucleotides: TGTGCCTGGAGTGCCTCAAAGGGACAGGGTTACCAGCCCCAGCATTTT.

The V call is TRBV19, the J call TRBJ1-2; the D is unclear. Germline CDR1 is LNHDA and CDR2 is SQIVND (reference sequence). V lost 2 bases to trimming and J lost 4 bases, with 8 bases between them. This CDR3 has 13 amino acids. The CDR3 region has the DNA TGTGCCAGTAGTATACAGTTAAGCTATGGCTACACCTTC. Translating gives CASSIQLSYGYTF.

The chain recombines TRBV29-1 with TRBJ2-6; perhaps TRBD2 as D (6 bases). CDR3 size: 16 residues. The germline gives CDR1 SQVTM, CDR2 ANQGSEA. V lost 3 bases to trimming and J lost 0 bases, with 12 bases between them. CDR3 coding DNA: TGCAGCGTTGACGACCCGGACTACTCTGGGGCCAACGTCCTGACTTTC. This gives the protein CSVDDPDYSGANVLTF.

The chain is built from TRBV7-2 and TRBJ1-6, with D perhaps TRBD1 (5 bases). This CDR3 is 15 amino acids long. Trimming took off 1 base at V and 7 bases at J, with 11 bases between the two ends. Looked up from germline, CDR1 is SGHTA and CDR2 is FQGNSA. CDR3 amino acids: CASSLVGLANSPLHF. As DNA, the CDR3 is TGTGCCAGCAGCTTAGTGGGACTCGCAAATTCACCCCTCCACTTT.

This chain links TRBV15 with TRBJ2-7; a weak D match, TRBD2 (5 bases). From germline, CDR1 is LNHNV and CDR2 YYDKDF (reference sequence). The CDR3 is 15 residues long. Trimming stripped 11 bases from V and 0 bases from J, with 20 bases between. The DNA for the CDR3 is TGTGCCGCCTCGACTAAGGTGGGAAGCTCCTACGAGCAGTACTTC. This sequence encodes CAASTKVGSSYEQYF.

This clone showed up just once. The V call is TRBV7-2, the J call TRBJ2-1, with a weak D call TRBD2 (6 bases). The CDR3 is 15 residues long. Germline assignment: CDR1 SGHTA and CDR2 FQGNSA. Trimming took off 5 bases at V and 0 bases at J, with 11 bases between the two ends. In DNA form, the CDR3 reads TGTGCCAGCAGCATTAGCGGCACCTCCTACAATGAGCAGTTCTTC. Its translation is CASSISGTSYNEQFF.

The J gene is TRBJ2-2, the V gene TRBV10-3; the D gene is possibly TRBD1 (5 bases). Germline V CDR1 and CDR2: ENHRY, SYGVKD. This CDR3 region has 14 residues. Trimming shortened V by 10 bases and J by 5 bases, and 17 bases separated the two germline ends. The chain's CDR3 is CATSRDLETGELFF. The CDR3 DNA sequence: TGTGCCACTTCCAGGGATTTGGAAACCGGGGAGCTGTTTTTT.

This clone was seen only once. CDR3 bases: TGTGCCAGCAGTGACTACCCCGACAGATCTACCCCGTCTAGCTATGGCTACACCTTC. It is translated as CASSDYPDRSTPSSYGYTF. The J gene is TRBJ1-2, the V gene TRBV6-1; maybe TRBD1 (5 bases). The germline V gene encodes CDR1 MNHNS and CDR2 SASEGT. The V gene lost 3 bases and the J gene lost 4 bases, with 27 bases spanning the gap. The CDR3 totals 19 residues.

The V gene is TRBV19, the J gene TRBJ1-1; possibly TRBD1 for D (5 bases). The V gene lost 3 bases and the J gene lost 7 bases, with 18 bases spanning the gap. Germline V gene lookup returns CDR1 LNHDA and CDR2 SQIVND (reference sequence). The CDR3 is 15 amino acids. CDR3 bases: TGTGCCAGTAGTATTCGAAGTGGGGGGGTAGGTGAAGCTTTCTTT. It yields the protein CASSIRSGGVGEAFF.

The rearrangement links TRBV9 to TRBJ2-3; 7 bases match TRBD2. The CDR3 is 14 residues long. Germline V CDR1 and CDR2: SGDLS, YYNGEE. The trim removed 1 base at V and 9 bases at J, leaving 8 bases unmatched. The CDR3 sequence is CASSVLIGEGTQYF. CDR3 bases: TGTGCCAGCAGCGTATTGATTGGGGAGGGAACGCAGTATTTT.

The V call is TRBV12-3 or TRBV12-4, the J call TRBJ1-1; unclear D gene. V lost 7 bases and J lost 1, with 10 bases in between. The length of the CDR3 is 13 residues. CDR3 region: CASNRRENTEAFF. CDR3 DNA sequence: TGTGCCAGCAACCGACGGGAGAACACTGAAGCTTTCTTT.

J is TRBJ1-2 and V is TRBV7-9; D gene unclear. V lost 1 base, J lost 8 bases, and 8 bases lay in between. This CDR3 has 12 amino acids. CDR1 SEHNR and CDR2 FQNEAQ come from the germline V gene (reference sequence). Here the CDR3 DNA reads TGTGCCAGCAGCTTAGATCTTTTGGGCTACACCTTC. It yields the protein CASSLDLLGYTF.